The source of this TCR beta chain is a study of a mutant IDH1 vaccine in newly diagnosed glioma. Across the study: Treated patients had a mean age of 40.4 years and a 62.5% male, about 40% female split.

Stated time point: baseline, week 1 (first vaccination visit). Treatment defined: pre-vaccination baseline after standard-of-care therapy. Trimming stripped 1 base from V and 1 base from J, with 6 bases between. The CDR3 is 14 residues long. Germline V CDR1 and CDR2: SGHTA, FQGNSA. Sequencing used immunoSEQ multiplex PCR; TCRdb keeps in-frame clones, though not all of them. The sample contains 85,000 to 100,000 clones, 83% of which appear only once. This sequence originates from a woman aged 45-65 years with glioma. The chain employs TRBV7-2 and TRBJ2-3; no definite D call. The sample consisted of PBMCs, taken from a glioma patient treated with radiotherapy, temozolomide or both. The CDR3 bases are TGTGCCAGCAGCTTAGGGCTCGGCACAGATACGCAGTATTTT. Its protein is CASSLGLGTDTQYF.